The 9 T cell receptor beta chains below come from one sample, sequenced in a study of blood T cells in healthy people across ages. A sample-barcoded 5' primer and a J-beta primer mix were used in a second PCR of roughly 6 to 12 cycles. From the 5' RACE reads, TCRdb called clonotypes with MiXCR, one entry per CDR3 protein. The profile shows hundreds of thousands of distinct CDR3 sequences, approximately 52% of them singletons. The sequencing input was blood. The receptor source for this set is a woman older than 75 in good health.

In nucleotides, the CDR3 is TGTGCCAGCAGCGGACAGGGGCGGGACTATGGCTACACCTTC. Protein product: CASSGQGRDYGYTF. This chain links TRBV2 with TRBJ1-2; 9 bases are shared with TRBD1. Unmatched junction bases numbered 5, after V lost 6 bases and J lost 3 bases. CDR3 length: 14 amino acids. CDR1 is SNHLY and CDR2 is FYNNEI in the germline V gene.

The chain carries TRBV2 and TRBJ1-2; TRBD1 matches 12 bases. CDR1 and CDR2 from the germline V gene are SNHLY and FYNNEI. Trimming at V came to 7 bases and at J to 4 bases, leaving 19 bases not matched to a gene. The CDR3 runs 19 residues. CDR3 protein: CASKAGSRDRGRWIYGYTF. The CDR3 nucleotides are TGTGCCAGCAAGGCCGGTTCAAGGGACAGGGGGCGGTGGATCTATGGCTACACCTTC.

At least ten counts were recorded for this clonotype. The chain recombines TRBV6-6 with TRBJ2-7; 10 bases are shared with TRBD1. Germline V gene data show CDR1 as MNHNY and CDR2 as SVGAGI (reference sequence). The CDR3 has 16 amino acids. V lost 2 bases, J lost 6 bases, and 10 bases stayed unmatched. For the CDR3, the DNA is TGTGCCAGCAGTTACCGGGGGACAGGGGTTCTTGGCGAGCAGTACTTC. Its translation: CASSYRGTGVLGEQYF.

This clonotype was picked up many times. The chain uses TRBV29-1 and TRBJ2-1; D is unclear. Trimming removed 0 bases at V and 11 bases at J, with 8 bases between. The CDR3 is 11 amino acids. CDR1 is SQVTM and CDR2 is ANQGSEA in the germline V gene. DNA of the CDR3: TGCAGCGTTGAAGATGGGCTCAAGCAGTTCTTC. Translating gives CSVEDGLKQFF.

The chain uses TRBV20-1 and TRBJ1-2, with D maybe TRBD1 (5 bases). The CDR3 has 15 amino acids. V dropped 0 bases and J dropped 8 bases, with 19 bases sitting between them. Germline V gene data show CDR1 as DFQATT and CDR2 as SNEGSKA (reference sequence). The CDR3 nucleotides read TGCAGTGCTAGAGATCAGGGACGCACCCAGCGAGGCTACACCTTC. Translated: CSARDQGRTQRGYTF.

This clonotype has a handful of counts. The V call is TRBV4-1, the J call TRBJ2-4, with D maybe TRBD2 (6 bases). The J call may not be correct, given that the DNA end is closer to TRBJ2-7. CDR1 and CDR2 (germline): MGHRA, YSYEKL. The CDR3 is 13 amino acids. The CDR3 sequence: CASSQGLAYEQYF. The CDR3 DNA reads TGCGCCAGCAGCCAGGGACTGGCCTACGAGCAGTACTTC.

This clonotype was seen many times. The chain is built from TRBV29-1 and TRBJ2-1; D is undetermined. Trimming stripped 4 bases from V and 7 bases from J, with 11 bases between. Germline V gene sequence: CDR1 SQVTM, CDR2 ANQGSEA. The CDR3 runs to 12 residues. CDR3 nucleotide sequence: TGCAGCGTTGTAGGCTTATGGAATGAGCAGTTCTTC. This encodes CSVVGLWNEQFF.

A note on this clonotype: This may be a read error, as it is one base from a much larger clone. CDR3 nucleotides: TGTGCCAGCAGCCCCCCCCGACTAGTGGGATCAGATACGCAGTATTTT. Encoded protein: CASSPPRLVGSDTQYF. V is TRBV5-5 and J is TRBJ2-3; perhaps TRBD2 as D (6 bases). Trimming stripped 4 bases from V and 4 bases from J, with 19 bases between. Looked up from germline, CDR1 is SGHKS and CDR2 is YYEKEE (reference sequence). The CDR3 covers 16 residues.

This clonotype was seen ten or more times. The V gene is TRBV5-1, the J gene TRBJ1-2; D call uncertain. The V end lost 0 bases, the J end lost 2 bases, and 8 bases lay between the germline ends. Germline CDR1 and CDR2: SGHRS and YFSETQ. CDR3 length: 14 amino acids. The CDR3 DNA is TGCGCCAGCAGCTTGGAGGGAAACAACTATGGCTACACCTTC. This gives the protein CASSLEGNNYGYTF.